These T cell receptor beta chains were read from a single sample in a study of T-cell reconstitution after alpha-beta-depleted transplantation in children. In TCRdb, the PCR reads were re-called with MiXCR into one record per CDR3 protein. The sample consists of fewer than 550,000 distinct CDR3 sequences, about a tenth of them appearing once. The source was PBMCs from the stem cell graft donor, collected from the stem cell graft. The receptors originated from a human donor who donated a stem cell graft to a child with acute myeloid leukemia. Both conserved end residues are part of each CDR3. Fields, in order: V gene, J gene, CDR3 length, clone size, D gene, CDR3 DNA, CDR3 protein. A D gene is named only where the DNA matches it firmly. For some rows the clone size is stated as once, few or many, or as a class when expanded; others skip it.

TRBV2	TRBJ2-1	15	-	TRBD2	TGTGCCAGCCGAGTGATAGCGGGAACCTACAATGAGCAGTTCTTC	CASRVIAGTYNEQFF
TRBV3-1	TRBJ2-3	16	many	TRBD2	TGTGCCAGCAGCCAAGATCTGGGCGGGAGAACAGATACGCAGTATTTT	CASSQDLGGRTDTQYF
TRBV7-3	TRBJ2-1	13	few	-	TGTGCCAGCAGCCGTAACCCGGGGAATGAGCAGTTCTTC	CASSRNPGNEQFF
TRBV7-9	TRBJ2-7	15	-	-	TGTGCCAGCAGCCTAAGAGGGGACAACTCCTACGAGCAGTACTTC	CASSLRGDNSYEQYF
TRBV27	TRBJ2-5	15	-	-	TGTGCCACCAAGACGCTTATTCAGGGCGGGGAGACCCAGTACTTC	CATKTLIQGGETQYF
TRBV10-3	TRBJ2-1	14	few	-	TGTGCCATCAGTCCACGAGGGGTGCCAGGTGAGCAGTTCTTC	CAISPRGVPGEQFF
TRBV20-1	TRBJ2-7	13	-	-	TGCAGTGCCGCCGGCCTGGGGGCGCGCGAGCAGTACTTC	CSAAGLGAREQYF
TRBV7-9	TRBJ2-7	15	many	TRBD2	TGTGCCAGCAGCTTAGTGACTAGCGGGAGGCACGAGCAGTACTTC	CASSLVTSGRHEQYF
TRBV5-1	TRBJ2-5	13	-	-	TGCGCCAGCAGAGTCCCGTACCAAGAGACCCAGTACTTC	CASRVPYQETQYF
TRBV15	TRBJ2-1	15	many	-	TGTGCCACCAGCAGAGGAGGGGGAGGGCCTAATGAGCAGTTCTTC	CATSRGGGGPNEQFF
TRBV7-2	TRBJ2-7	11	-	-	TGTGCCAGCAGCTCCCACTACGAGCAGTACTTC	CASSSHYEQYF
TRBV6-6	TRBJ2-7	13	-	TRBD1	TGTGCCAGCAGTTTTACAGGGGGCGACGAGCAGTACTTC	CASSFTGGDEQYF
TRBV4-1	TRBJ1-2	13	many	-	TGCGCCAGCAGCCAGGAACAGGGCTATGGCTACACCTTC	CASSQEQGYGYTF
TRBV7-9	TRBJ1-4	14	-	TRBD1	TGTGCCAGCAGCATGGGACAGGGTTTTGAAAAACTGTTTTTT	CASSMGQGFEKLFF
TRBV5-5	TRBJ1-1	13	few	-	TGTGCCAGCAGCTTGTTGGCAAACAGTGAAGCTTTCTTT	CASSLLANSEAFF
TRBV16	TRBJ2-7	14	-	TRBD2	TGTGCCAGCCGGCGGACTAGCGGGTCAATGGAGCAGTACTTC	CASRRTSGSMEQYF
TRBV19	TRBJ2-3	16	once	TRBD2	TGTGCCACAGACCCCGGGGCTCTAGCGGGAGTGGATACGCAGTATTTT	CATDPGALAGVDTQYF
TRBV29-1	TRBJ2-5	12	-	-	TGCAGCGTTACAAGGGTTGGGGAGACCCAGTACTTC	CSVTRVGETQYF
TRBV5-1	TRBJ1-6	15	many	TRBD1	TGTGCCAGCAGGCCGACCGGGACAGGGAATTCACCCCTCCACTTT	CASRPTGTGNSPLHF
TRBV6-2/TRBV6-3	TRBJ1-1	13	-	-	TGTGCCAGCTCATCCTCCTTATTCTTTGACGCTTTCTTT	CASSSSLFFDAFF
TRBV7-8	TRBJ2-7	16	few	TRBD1	TGTGCCAGCAGCGTCCGGGACAGTTGGTCCCCTTACGAGCAGTACTTC	CASSVRDSWSPYEQYF
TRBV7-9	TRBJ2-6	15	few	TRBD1	TGTGCCAGCAGCCCACGGACAGGGGGCTCCAACGTCCTGACTTTC	CASSPRTGGSNVLTF
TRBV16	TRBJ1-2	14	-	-	TGTGCCAGCAGCCCACAGGAGTCTAACTATGGCTACACCTTC	CASSPQESNYGYTF
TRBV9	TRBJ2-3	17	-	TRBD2	TGTGCCAGCAGCGGACTTAGCGGGAGGGCCAGCACAGATACGCAGTATTTT	CASSGLSGRASTDTQYF
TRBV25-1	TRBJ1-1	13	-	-	TGTGCCAGCAGTGTCCCTAATGGGAGATCGGCTTTCTTT	CASSVPNGRSAFF
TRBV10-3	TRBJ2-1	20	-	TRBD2	TGTGCCATCAGTGAGTCGAAAATCGGGCGGGAGGAGGCGCGCTACAATGAGCAGTTCTTC	CAISESKIGREEARYNEQFF
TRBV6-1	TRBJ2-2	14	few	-	TGTGCCAGCAGACCGACAGGGAACACCGGGGAGCTGTTTTTT	CASRPTGNTGELFF
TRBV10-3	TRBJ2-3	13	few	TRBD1	TGTGCCACCATCAGGGGGCAGGGAGATACGCAGTATTTT	CATIRGQGDTQYF
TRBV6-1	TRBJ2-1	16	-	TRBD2	TGTGCCAGCAGTGGGGGACTAGCGGGAGTTTGGAATGAGCAGTTCTTC	CASSGGLAGVWNEQFF
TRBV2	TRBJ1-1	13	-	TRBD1	TGTGCCAGCAGAGAACAGGGGGCCACTGAAGCTTTCTTT	CASREQGATEAFF
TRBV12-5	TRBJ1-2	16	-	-	TGTGCTAGTGGTTTGTACCCCGGGACACCCAACTATGGCTACACCTTC	CASGLYPGTPNYGYTF
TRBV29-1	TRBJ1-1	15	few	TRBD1	TGCAGCGTTGAAGAAATGCAGGGGGCTAACACTGAAGCTTTCTTT	CSVEEMQGANTEAFF
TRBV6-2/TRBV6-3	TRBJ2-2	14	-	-	TGTGCCAGCAGTTATGGCGGGGTGGCCGGGGAGCTGTTTTTT	CASSYGGVAGELFF
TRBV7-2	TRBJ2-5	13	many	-	TGTGCCAGCAGTTTATCAGGTCCCGAGACCCAGTACTTC	CASSLSGPETQYF
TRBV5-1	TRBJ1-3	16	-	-	TGCGCCAGCAGCCCGGGTCGAGGGTACTCTGGAAACACCATATATTTT	CASSPGRGYSGNTIYF
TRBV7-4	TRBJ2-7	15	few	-	TGTGCCAGCAGCTTACGGAAGACAGGACCCTACGAGCAGTACTTC	CASSLRKTGPYEQYF
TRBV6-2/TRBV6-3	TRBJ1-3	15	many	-	TGTGCCAGCAAGATGACAAGGACGCCTGGAAACACCATATATTTT	CASKMTRTPGNTIYF